Each of the 19 T cell receptor beta chains below was sequenced from the same sample in a study of PD-1 blockade in classical Hodgkin lymphoma. Each patient experienced a relapse that followed autologous stem cell transplantation, and brentuximab vedotin exposure varied. Method: immunoSEQ multiplex PCR; TCRdb's copy keeps in-frame clones and lacks some. The sample has some 13,000 clones; about 88% are singletons. The sample was peripheral blood mononuclear cells (PBMCs), taken at baseline. The receptor source for this set is a human donor with classical Hodgkin lymphoma.

The chain recombines TRBV7-9 with TRBJ2-1; 14 nucleotides agree with TRBD2. V was pared by 8 bases and J by 9 bases, with 9 bases of the junction left unmatched. The CDR3 extends over 15 amino acids. Per the germline V gene, CDR1 is SEHNR and CDR2 is FQNEAQ (reference sequence). This CDR3 reads CASLTSGRAIGEQFF. CDR3 coding DNA: TGTGCCAGCCTGACTAGCGGGAGGGCTATAGGTGAGCAGTTCTTC.

J is TRBJ2-4 and V is TRBV5-6; D is possibly TRBD2 (5 bases). The CDR3 sequence is 16 residues long. V was clipped by 2 bases and J by 2 bases, with 14 bases between them. Per germline, CDR1 SGHDT and CDR2 YYEEEE. CDR3 sequence reads: CASSLIGLYTKNIQYF. CDR3 nucleotides: TGTGCCAGCAGCTTAATAGGACTCTACACCAAAAACATTCAGTACTTC.

The J gene is TRBJ2-7, the V gene TRBV4-1; D ambiguous. Germline V gene data show CDR1 as MGHRA and CDR2 as YSYEKL. This CDR3 contains 14 residues. Trimming pared 4 bases from V and 5 bases from J, leaving 15 bases between. DNA for the CDR3: TGCGCCAGCAGCCTCTCCGAGCTAGTCGACGAGCAGTACTTC. Protein sequence: CASSLSELVDEQYF.

This clone has a single count. The rearrangement links TRBV7-3 to TRBJ2-1; D assignment may be TRBD1 or TRBD2 (5 bases each). V was shortened by 2 bases and J by 2 bases, with 10 bases between the two germline ends. This CDR3 is built from 15 residues. Germline CDR1 and CDR2: SGHTA and FQGTGA. DNA of the CDR3: TGTGCCAGCAGCTTAGGGGGAAACGCCTACAATGAGCAGTTCTTC. Translation: CASSLGGNAYNEQFF. Using reference TRBV7-3 and TRBJ2-1 for the parts outside the CDR3, the full variable domain is GAGVSQTPSNKVTEKGKYVELRCDPISGHTALYWYRQSLGQGPEFLIYFQGTGAADDSGLPNDRFFAVRPEGSVSTLKIQRTERGDSAVYLCASSLGGNAYNEQFFGPGTRLTVL.

The chain carries TRBV7-2 and TRBJ1-5, with D perhaps matching TRBD1 (6 bases). CDR3 size: 14 residues. Trimming left V 3 bases short and J 4 bases short, with 10 bases between. CDR1 and CDR2 (germline): SGHTA, FQGNSA. Written as DNA, the CDR3 is TGTGCCAGCAGCTTCTATGGACAGAATCAGCCCCAGCATTTT. Residues: CASSFYGQNQPQHF. Together with reference TRBV7-2 and TRBJ1-5, the CDR3 gives the full variable domain: GAGVSQSPSNKVTEKGKDVELRCDPISGHTALYWYRQSLGQGLEFLIYFQGNSAPDKSGLPSDRFSAERTGGSVSTLTIQRTQQEDSAVYLCASSFYGQNQPQHFGDGTRLSIL.

The chain couples TRBV2 to TRBJ2-7; 8 bases agree with TRBD1. The germline V gene has CDR1 SNHLY and CDR2 FYNNEI. V was pared by 6 bases and J by 4 bases, with 14 bases of the junction left unmatched. The CDR3 has 16 amino acids. The CDR3 nucleotides read TGTGCCAGCAGCCGACAGGGGTGGACCCCCGGTTACGAGCAGTACTTC. Translating it yields CASSRQGWTPGYEQYF.

The table lists this clone with a few counts. The chain combines TRBV6-1 with TRBJ2-2; TRBD2 agrees at 8 bases. V trimming: 4 bases; J trimming: 5 bases; junction bases outside the gene matches: 9. The CDR3 contains 16 residues. CDR1 and CDR2 (germline): MNHNS, SASEGT. DNA of the CDR3: TGTGCCAGCAGTGCCTTAAGCGGGGGTTGGACCGGGGAGCTGTTTTTT. This gives the protein CASSALSGGWTGELFF.

The V and J genes are TRBV9 and TRBJ1-1; 8 bases are a match to TRBD1. J was trimmed by 5 bases and V by 4 bases; bases with no gene match: 13. CDR1 and CDR2 (germline): SGDLS, YYNGEE. The CDR3 has 16 amino acids. CDR3 nucleotide sequence: TGTGCCAGCAGCCCCCGACAGGGGAGTTTGAGTACTGAAGCTTTCTTT. This translates into CASSPRQGSLSTEAFF.

The chain has TRBV9 and TRBJ2-7; 8 positions match TRBD1. Germline CDR1 reads SGDLS; CDR2 reads YYNGEE. This CDR3 has 15 amino acids. The V and J ends lost 0 bases and 4 bases, in that order; junction bases with no gene match: 6. The CDR3 DNA is TGTGCCAGCAGCGTAGCAACGGGACAGGATTACGAGCAGTACTTC. It yields the protein CASSVATGQDYEQYF.

The genes are TRBV19 and TRBJ2-7; TRBD1 aligns across 8 bases. CDR3 length equals 15 residues. With 1 base clipped from V and 0 bases from J, the junction kept 2 bases outside the gene matches. In germline, CDR1 is LNHDA, CDR2 SQIVND (reference sequence). CDR3 in amino acids: CASSIGTGRSYEQYF. The CDR3 DNA reads TGTGCCAGTAGTATAGGGACAGGGCGCTCCTACGAGCAGTACTTC.

The rearrangement links TRBV10-1 to TRBJ2-7; 9 positions match TRBD1. The ends lost 4 bases at V and 5 bases at J; junction bases unmatched: 6. The CDR3 has 14 residues. Germline CDR1 reads WNHNN; CDR2 reads SYGVQD (reference sequence). This CDR3 is CASSAQGAVHEQYF. Written as DNA, the CDR3 is TGCGCCAGCAGTGCACAGGGGGCTGTCCACGAGCAGTACTTC.

The rearrangement links TRBV29-1 to TRBJ2-3; TRBD2 might be the D (6 bases). Germline assignment: CDR1 SQVTM and CDR2 ANQGSEA. This CDR3 is 13 amino acids long. The V and J ends lost 3 bases and 5 bases respectively, with 12 bases between them. CDR3 sequence reads: CSVEITGVDTQYF. CDR3 coding DNA: TGCAGCGTTGAGATAACGGGGGTAGATACGCAGTATTTT.

The chain carries TRBV18 and TRBJ2-5; the D gene is possibly TRBD1 (5 bases). Germline V CDR1 and CDR2: KGHSH, LQKENI. This CDR3 contains 16 residues. Trimming took off 3 bases at V and 5 bases at J, with 19 bases between the two ends. The CDR3 DNA follows: TGTGCCAGCTCACCCCAACCGCAGGGCATTTCGGAGACCCAGTACTTC. Protein product: CASSPQPQGISETQYF.

The chain combines TRBV11-2 with TRBJ1-5; the match to TRBD1 covers 7 bases. There are 15 residues in the CDR3. J lost 5 bases, V lost 0 bases, and 4 bases had no gene match. Germline lookup yields CDR1 SGHAT and CDR2 FQNNGV. The CDR3 DNA reads as TGTGCCAGCAGCTTAGACTCGACAGGGTATCAGCCCCAGCATTTT. This codes for CASSLDSTGYQPQHF. Supplemented by reference TRBV11-2 and TRBJ1-5, the full variable domain reads EAGVAQSPRYKIIEKRQSVAFWCNPISGHATLYWYQQILGQGPKLLIQFQNNGVVDDSQLPKDRFSAERLKGVDSTLKIQPAKLEDSAVYLCASSLDSTGYQPQHFGDGTRLSIL.

This clone was picked up a small number of times. The gene calls are TRBV2 and TRBJ2-3, with D unresolved. This CDR3 is 12 amino acids long. CDR1 is SNHLY and CDR2 is FYNNEI in the germline V gene. The V end was cut by 6 bases, the J end by 0 bases, with 4 bases between. Here the CDR3 DNA reads TGTGCCAGCAGGGGTAGCACAGATACGCAGTATTTT. Protein product: CASRGSTDTQYF.

CDR3 sequence (DNA): TGTGCCAGCAGCTTGGGGGGACAGAGCACAGATACGCAGTATTTT. Residues: CASSLGGQSTDTQYF. This chain uses TRBV5-6 with TRBJ2-3; 7 bases fit TRBD1. The germline V gene has CDR1 SGHDT and CDR2 YYEEEE. Trimming cost V 0 bases and J 0 bases; bases outside gene matches: 1. The CDR3 contains 15 residues.

J is TRBJ2-7 and V is TRBV6-6; D is undetermined. V was clipped by 2 bases and J by 3 bases, with 11 bases between them. Germline CDR1 is MNHNY and CDR2 is SVGAGI (reference sequence). The CDR3 has 14 residues. CDR3 nucleotides: TGTGCCAGCAGTTACCGGCGGAGTGGCTACGAGCAGTACTTC. Its translation: CASSYRRSGYEQYF.

This clone was observed once. The chain joins TRBV5-5 to TRBJ2-5; possible D gene TRBD1, 7 bases. This CDR3 spans 16 amino acids. Per germline, CDR1 SGHKS and CDR2 YYEKEE (reference sequence). The germline V and J ends were trimmed by 1 base and 5 bases, with 18 bases remaining between them. CDR3 amino acids: CASSLRTTGVRETQYF. The CDR3 DNA reads TGTGCCAGCAGCTTGAGGACTACAGGGGTACGGGAGACCCAGTACTTC.

The rearrangement joins TRBV10-3 to TRBJ1-2; D is uncertain. The germline CDR1 and CDR2 sequences are ENHRY and SYGVKD. Trimming removed 0 bases at V and 5 bases at J, with 7 bases between. CDR3 length equals 13 residues. This CDR3 reads CAISESTGYGYTF. DNA for the CDR3: TGTGCCATCAGTGAGTCGACGGGATATGGCTACACCTTC.